These T cell receptor beta chains were read from a single sample in a study of blood T cell repertoires in COVID-19. Method: immunoSEQ multiplex PCR; TCRdb's copy keeps in-frame clones and lacks some. This sample has 360,000 or so clones, with under 85% found just once. The sequenced sample was PBMCs or T cells enriched from blood (not recorded which). The receptors were sampled from a woman aged 50 to 60 who had recovered from COVID-19. The CDR3 runs from the conserved cysteine through the conserved F or W. The D gene is left open where the match is weak. Some rows mark clone size as missing; the rest say once, few, many or name a class of expanded clone.

D gene	V gene	J gene	clone size	CDR3 DNA	CDR3 protein
NA	TRBV18	TRBJ1-3	once	TGTGCCAGCTCCCCAACAGTCCTGAGCTCTGGAAACACCATATATTTT	CASSPTVLSSGNTIYF
NA	TRBV10-3	TRBJ1-5	few	TGTGCCATCGCTCCAGGGGATTATCAGCCCCAGCATTTT	CAIAPGDYQPQHF
TRBD2	TRBV5-6	TRBJ2-5	NA	TGTGCCAGCAGCTCACTAGCGGGGGGGACCGGGGAGGCCCAGTACTTC	CASSSLAGGTGEAQYF
NA	TRBV7-2	TRBJ1-4	NA	TGTGCCAGCAGCTTGTCACTGAATAATGAAAAACTGTTTTTT	CASSLSLNNEKLFF
NA	TRBV9	TRBJ2-2	NA	TGTGCCAGCAGCGTGGCAGGACTGAACACCGGGGAGCTGTTTTTT	CASSVAGLNTGELFF
NA	TRBV5-1	TRBJ2-1	NA	TGCGCCAGCAGCTTGCAGTTAGCGGAAACCAATGAGCAGTTCTTC	CASSLQLAETNEQFF
TRBD1	TRBV18	TRBJ1-6	few	TGTGCCAGCTCACCACTACACGGACAGGGGGCGCGAGTATCACCCCTCCACTTT	CASSPLHGQGARVSPLHF
NA	TRBV5-1	TRBJ2-5	NA	TGCGCCAGCAGCGCGTCGGTGGTTCTAGGGGGAGAGACCCAGTACTTC	CASSASVVLGGETQYF
NA	TRBV5-1	TRBJ1-5	NA	TGCGCCAGCAGCTTGGGGGACACCCGCAATCAGCCCCAGCATTTT	CASSLGDTRNQPQHF
NA	TRBV3-1/TRBV3-2	TRBJ2-5	NA	TGTGCCAGCAGCCAAGGGGGTAGGACAGTCCAAGAGACCCAGTACTTC	CASSQGGRTVQETQYF
TRBD1	TRBV6-5	TRBJ1-2	NA	TGTGCCAGCAGTTCCACAGGACAGGGCAGTGGCTACACCTTC	CASSSTGQGSGYTF
NA	TRBV3-1/TRBV3-2	TRBJ2-5	NA	TGTGCCAGCAGCCCAGGGGCAGAGACCCAGTACTTC	CASSPGAETQYF
TRBD2	TRBV5-6	TRBJ2-1	once	TGTGCCAGCAGCTTGGTGATAGCGGGGGGGAGCTCCTACAATGAGCAGTTCTTC	CASSLVIAGGSSYNEQFF
TRBD1	TRBV6-4	TRBJ1-1	NA	TGTGCCAGCAGTGACACAGGGGATAACACTGAAGCTTTCTTT	CASSDTGDNTEAFF
TRBD2	TRBV6-2/TRBV6-3	TRBJ2-7	NA	TGTGCCAGCAGTCGCCGACTAGCGGGAGGTAACAAGCAGTACTTC	CASSRRLAGGNKQYF
NA	TRBV4-1	TRBJ1-3	NA	TGCGCCAGCAGCCAAGGACAGCGCTCTGGAAACACCATATATTTT	CASSQGQRSGNTIYF
NA	TRBV6-2/TRBV6-3	TRBJ1-5	NA	TGTGCCAGCAGTTACCTCGGAGGGAGACTAAGCAATCAGCCCCAGCATTTT	CASSYLGGRLSNQPQHF
NA	TRBV27	TRBJ1-6	NA	TGTGCCAGCAGTTTTTCACCCCCCCCGAGCCATTCACCCCTCCACTTT	CASSFSPPPSHSPLHF
NA	TRBV6-5	TRBJ1-1	NA	TGTGCCAGCGGGGAGGGGACGATGACTGAAGCTTTCTTT	CASGEGTMTEAFF
NA	TRBV19	TRBJ1-1	NA	TGTGCCAGTAGACCCTCTCGTTCGGGGGTGAACACTGAAGCTTTCTTT	CASRPSRSGVNTEAFF
TRBD2	TRBV2	TRBJ2-1	NA	TGTGCCAGCAGTGCGTCAGAAAGGACTAGCGGGAGGGGCAATGAGCAGTTCTTC	CASSASERTSGRGNEQFF
TRBD1	TRBV5-1	TRBJ1-6	NA	TGCGCCAGCAGTTGGGACAGAAATAATTCACCCCTCCACTTT	CASSWDRNNSPLHF
TRBD2	TRBV9	TRBJ2-2	NA	TGTGCCAGCAGCGTTTTCGGGGGGGGCCTCGGCACCGGGGAGCTGTTTTTT	CASSVFGGGLGTGELFF
TRBD1	TRBV2	TRBJ2-5	NA	TGTGCCAGCAGTGTCCGACAGGGAAGTGGGGAGACCCAGTACTTC	CASSVRQGSGETQYF
TRBD2	TRBV5-1	TRBJ2-7	NA	TGCGCCAGCTGGGGGCCTCTAGCGGGAGGGAACTCCTACGAGCAGTACTTC	CASWGPLAGGNSYEQYF
NA	TRBV19	TRBJ1-1	NA	TGTGCCAGTAGTAAGACGGACACGTTGGGGACTGAAGCTTTCTTT	CASSKTDTLGTEAFF
NA	TRBV30	TRBJ2-2	once	TGTGCCTGGAGTCACCTTACTTCCACCGGGGAGCTGTTTTTT	CAWSHLTSTGELFF
NA	TRBV10-3	TRBJ1-2	NA	TGTGCCATCAGTGTACCCTTGGGAGGGGCCAGGAACTATGGCTACACCTTC	CAISVPLGGARNYGYTF
NA	TRBV4-1	TRBJ1-1	NA	TGCGCCAGCAGCCAAGGCGGCAACACTGAAGCTTTCTTT	CASSQGGNTEAFF
TRBD2	TRBV10-3	TRBJ2-1	NA	TGTGCCATCAGTGGCTCTAAGCGGGAGGGCCGTGATGAGCAGTTCTTC	CAISGSKREGRDEQFF
NA	TRBV7-9	TRBJ1-3	NA	TGTGCCAGCAGCTTAGATCAGAACACCATATATTTT	CASSLDQNTIYF